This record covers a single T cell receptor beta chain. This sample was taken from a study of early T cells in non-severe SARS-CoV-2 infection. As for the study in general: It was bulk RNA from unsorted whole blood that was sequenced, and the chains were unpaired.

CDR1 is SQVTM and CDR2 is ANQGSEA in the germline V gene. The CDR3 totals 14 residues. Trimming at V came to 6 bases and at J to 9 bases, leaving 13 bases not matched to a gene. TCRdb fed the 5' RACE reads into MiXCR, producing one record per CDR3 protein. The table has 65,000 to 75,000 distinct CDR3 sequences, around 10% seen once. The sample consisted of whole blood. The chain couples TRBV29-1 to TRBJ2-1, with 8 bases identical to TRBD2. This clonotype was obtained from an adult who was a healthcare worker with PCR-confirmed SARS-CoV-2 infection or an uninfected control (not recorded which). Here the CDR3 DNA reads TGCAGCGTCTCCACGGGACTAGTGGCGTCTGAGCAGTTCTTC. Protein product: CSVSTGLVASEQFF.